This T cell receptor beta chain was identified in a study of beta chain features in type 1 diabetes. Study context: Sorted cells numbering around 100,000,000 were examined across all samples.

Sequenced material consisted of expressed TCRB transcripts (all of the isolated RNA was reverse transcribed). TCRdb keeps only in-frame clones here, not all; method: immunoSEQ multiplex PCR. The sample lists approximately 150,000 clones; around 9% were seen once. The V gene lost 2 bases and the J gene lost 12 bases, with 14 bases spanning the gap. Germline loops: CDR1 SGHTA, CDR2 FQGTGA. The CDR3 consists of 13 residues. The authors obtained over 95% purity in all sorted populations. This clone has just a few counts. The antigen is undetermined. Findings and caveats of the study: Patients and controls would share equally any PCR tilt toward shorter templates. Among all four CD4+ subsets, Type 1 diabetes patients had TCRB CDR3s that were moderately but significantly shorter.

Specimen: central memory CD4+ T cells from blood. This sequence was found in a man aged 30 to 45 with type 1 diabetes. The gene calls are TRBV7-3 and TRBJ2-1, with no clear D. The DNA of the CDR3 is TGTGCCAGCAGCTTAGTATATCAAGCAGGGCAGTTCTTC. This gives the protein CASSLVYQAGQFF.